One and the same sample provided the 16 T cell receptor beta chains below, sequenced in a study of T-cell memory formation after mild COVID-19. In TCRdb, the 5' RACE reads were re-called with MiXCR into one record per CDR3 protein. The sample records 500,000 to 550,000 distinct CDR3 sequences, roughly 22% being singletons. Sequenced material: PBMCs or a T cell subset sorted from them (not recorded which). Receptors were obtained from an adult woman who had mild COVID-19 (a few samples of this study predate the infection). Cell type and time point are not known.

This chain uses TRBV7-9 with TRBJ2-1, with 8 bases lining up with TRBD2. CDR1 is SEHNR, CDR2 FQNEAQ, per germline (reference sequence). Trimming cost V 3 bases and J 2 bases; bases outside gene matches: 9. The CDR3 sequence is 17 residues long. In DNA, the CDR3 is TGTGCCAGCAGCTTGACGTGGCGGGGGGTTACCTACAATGAGCAGTTCTTC. It translates to CASSLTWRGVTYNEQFF.

This clonotype was detected only a few times. This chain joins TRBV7-2 and TRBJ2-1; TRBD1 is a possible D gene (6 bases). V lost 4 bases, J lost 5 bases, and 15 bases lay in between. This CDR3 has 15 amino acids. Per the germline V gene, CDR1 is SGHTA and CDR2 is FQGNSA. The CDR3 region has the DNA TGTGCCAGCAGCTCCACAGGGCTACCCAACAATGAGCAGTTCTTC. Translated, it gives CASSSTGLPNNEQFF.

The chain combines TRBV27 with TRBJ1-2; the match to TRBD1 covers 8 bases. This CDR3 has 15 amino acids. Germline V gene lookup returns CDR1 MNHEY and CDR2 SMNVEV (reference sequence). Germline trimming cut 3 bases from V and 0 bases from J; bases unmatched to any gene: 3. Here the CDR3 reads CASSFDRGANYGYTF. The CDR3, as DNA: TGTGCCAGCAGTTTTGACAGGGGCGCTAACTATGGCTACACCTTC.

This rearrangement joins TRBV7-2 to TRBJ1-6; D remains unclear. CDR3 length equals 13 residues. In germline, CDR1 is SGHTA, CDR2 FQGNSA. The V and J ends lost 5 bases and 12 bases respectively, with 14 bases between them. CDR3 in DNA: TGTGCCAGCAGCCTAGATCCGATCCTACCCCTCCACTTT. Amino acid sequence: CASSLDPILPLHF.

This clonotype is a singleton in its sample. J is TRBJ2-1 and V is TRBV7-6, with D possibly being TRBD2 (5 bases). Trimming pared 5 bases from V and 0 bases from J, leaving 14 bases between. This CDR3 spans 16 amino acids. Per the germline V gene, CDR1 is SGHVS and CDR2 is FNYEAQ. The CDR3 protein is CASSLHGVSSYNEQFF. The CDR3 bases are TGTGCCAGCAGCCTGCACGGGGTTAGCTCCTACAATGAGCAGTTCTTC.

The rearrangement uses TRBV5-1 and TRBJ2-5; TRBD2 is a possible D gene (5 bases). This CDR3 comprises 16 residues. V was pared by 0 bases and J by 7 bases, with 19 bases between. Germline V gives CDR1 SGHRS, CDR2 YFSETQ. CDR3 residues: CASSLGPNYNEGTQYF. DNA for the CDR3: TGCGCCAGCAGCTTGGGGCCAAATTACAATGAGGGGACCCAGTACTTC.

This clonotype came up a few times. The chain carries TRBV4-2 and TRBJ2-1, with D unclear. CDR1 is LGHNA and CDR2 is YNFKEQ in the germline V gene. This CDR3 is 14 amino acids long. Trimming took off 0 bases at V and 4 bases at J, with 7 bases between the two ends. The CDR3 region is CASSQDLGYNEQFF. The CDR3 DNA is TGTGCCAGCAGCCAAGATTTGGGTTACAATGAGCAGTTCTTC.

This clonotype showed up just once. The gene calls are TRBV2 and TRBJ2-7; D not certain. Germline CDR1 SNHLY, CDR2 FYNNEI. The CDR3 is 15 amino acids. Trimming removed 1 base at V and 2 bases at J, with 12 bases between. CDR3 bases: TGTGCCAGCAGTGAAGGCCGAATGATGGCCTACGAGCAGTACTTC. Translated, it gives CASSEGRMMAYEQYF. The variable domain in full, with the rest retrieved from reference TRBV2 and TRBJ2-7, is EPEVTQTPSHQVTQMGQEVILRCVPISNHLYFYWYRQILGQKVEFLVSFYNNEISEKSEIFDDQFSVERPDGSNFTLKIRSTKLEDSAMYFCASSEGRMMAYEQYFGPGTRLTVT.

This clonotype was picked up many times. This chain links TRBV7-6 with TRBJ2-1, with 8 bases aligning to TRBD2. The CDR3 loop spans 18 amino acids. The germline gives CDR1 SGHVS, CDR2 FNYEAQ. Trimming took 5 bases from V and 6 from J; bases not matched to a gene: 18. In nucleotides, the CDR3 is TGTGCCAGCAGCCGAGTGGGGAGCGGGGGCCTTCCAGGCAATGAGCAGTTCTTC. Residues: CASSRVGSGGLPGNEQFF.

The chain is built from TRBV7-8 and TRBJ2-2, with TRBD1 matching 8 bases. The CDR3 covers 16 residues. The V gene's germline CDR1 is SGHVS and CDR2 FQNEAQ. Trimming cost V 5 bases and J 3 bases; bases outside gene matches: 8. CDR3 coding DNA: TGTGCCAGCAGCCTGCAGGGGGCGACGTACACCGGGGAGCTGTTTTTT. Its protein is CASSLQGATYTGELFF.

This clonotype has only a few counts. CDR3 bases: TGTGCCAGCAGTTACTCTCGAACTTCAGGGACTACAGGCGGGGAGCTGTTTTTT. It specifies CASSYSRTSGTTGGELFF. J is TRBJ2-2 and V is TRBV6-6, with 7 bases matching TRBD2. V lost 0 bases, J lost 7 bases, and 14 bases stayed unmatched. Germline CDR1 is MNHNY and CDR2 is SVGAGI (reference sequence). CDR3 length equals 18 residues.

The chain recombines TRBV5-5 with TRBJ2-7, with a possible D match to TRBD1 (6 bases). Trimming left V 4 bases short and J 1 base short, with 12 bases between. CDR1 SGHKS and CDR2 YYEKEE come from the germline V gene (reference sequence). The CDR3 loop spans 14 amino acids. The CDR3 loop reads CASSRSTGSYEQYF. As DNA, the CDR3 is TGTGCCAGCAGCCGGTCGACAGGTTCCTACGAGCAGTACTTC.

This clonotype has a handful of counts. The rearrangement uses TRBV7-2 and TRBJ2-3; 9 bases agree with TRBD2. This CDR3 is 16 amino acids long. J lost 0 bases, V lost 6 bases, and 7 bases had no gene match. From germline, CDR1 is SGHTA and CDR2 FQGNSA. CDR3 residues: CASSQTTSGSTDTQYF. The CDR3 region has the DNA TGTGCCAGCAGTCAAACGACTAGCGGAAGCACAGATACGCAGTATTTT.

The J gene is TRBJ2-7, the V gene TRBV7-9; TRBD1 or TRBD2 may be the D gene (5 bases each). The V end was cut by 3 bases, the J end by 2 bases, with 20 bases between. The CDR3 contains 17 residues. Germline values: CDR1 SEHNR, CDR2 FQNEAQ (reference sequence). CDR3 sequence reads: CASSFEMGTLGAYEQYF. CDR3 nucleotide sequence: TGTGCCAGCAGCTTTGAGATGGGAACACTAGGGGCCTACGAGCAGTACTTC.

The chain couples TRBV12-3 or TRBV12-4 to TRBJ1-4, with D possibly matching TRBD1 (5 bases). The CDR3 runs to 14 residues. V was clipped by 2 bases and J by 6 bases, with 10 bases between them. The CDR3 loop reads CASSLWGVDEKLFF. CDR3 sequence (DNA): TGTGCCAGCAGTTTATGGGGGGTCGATGAAAAACTGTTTTTT.

Only a few counts were recorded for this clonotype. The chain has TRBV3-1 and TRBJ2-7, with no clear D. CDR3 length: 15 residues. Per the germline V gene, CDR1 is LGHDT and CDR2 is YNNKEL (reference sequence). The V gene lost 2 bases and the J gene lost 5 bases, with 16 bases spanning the gap. The CDR3 loop reads CASSQPLGYRNEQYF. In nucleotides, the CDR3 is TGTGCCAGCAGCCAACCTCTGGGATATAGAAACGAGCAGTACTTC.